The 12 T cell receptor beta chains presented below share a single source sample, sequenced in a study of Tregs in tolerant kidney transplant recipients. Clones were read by immunoSEQ multiplex PCR, and TCRdb kept only the in-frame ones, dropping some. The profile covers some 70,000 clones, with about 89% appearing a single time and approximately 0.4% taken by the ten largest. The sample in question was CD4+ T cells from blood, obtained before the transplant. These receptors all stem from a human donor who received a combined kidney and bone marrow transplant.

The gene calls are TRBV9 and TRBJ2-2; 10 bases align to TRBD2. The length of the CDR3 is 16 residues. The V gene end was trimmed by 0 bases and the J gene end by 7 bases; junction bases not matched to a gene: 6. CDR1 is SGDLS and CDR2 is YYNGEE in the germline V gene. For the CDR3, the DNA is TGTGCCAGCAGCGTAGGAGCGGGAGGGTCTGTCGGGGAGCTGTTTTTT. Translating it yields CASSVGAGGSVGELFF.

The J gene is TRBJ2-1, the V gene TRBV7-9; 8 bases are shared with TRBD2. CDR3 length: 16 amino acids. With 2 bases clipped from V and 10 bases from J, the junction kept 13 bases outside the gene matches. Per the germline V gene, CDR1 is SEHNR and CDR2 is FQNEAQ (reference sequence). CDR3 nucleotide sequence: TGTGCCAGCAGCTTAAGGTCCAGCGGGGGAAGAATCGAGCAGTTCTTC. Its protein product is CASSLRSSGGRIEQFF.

The rearrangement joins TRBV19 to TRBJ2-1; D not resolved. The germline V gene encodes CDR1 LNHDA and CDR2 SQIVND (reference sequence). The CDR3 extends over 13 amino acids. Trimming took 5 bases from V and 8 from J, leaving 13 bases between them. Here the CDR3 DNA reads TGTGCCAGTAGTCTGAGCGTGGTTTATGAGCAGTTCTTC. Its translation: CASSLSVVYEQFF.

In the case of this clone: A much larger clonotype is one base distant, so this may be a read error. The same CDR3 arises from other DNA sequences in this sample as well. The genes are TRBV27 and TRBJ1-5, with TRBD1 matching 9 bases. The V gene's germline CDR1 is MNHEY and CDR2 SMNVEV (reference sequence). The CDR3 length is 14 residues. V gave up 6 bases and J gave up 2 bases; unmatched junction bases: 2. The chain's CDR3 is CASRRQGGNQPQHF. The CDR3 DNA is TGTGCCAGCAGGAGACAGGGGGGCAATCAGCCCCAGCATTTT.

This clone was found once. The CDR3, as DNA: TGTGCCAGCAGCTCACCGCGTTCCTACGAGCAGTACTTC. Protein sequence: CASSSPRSYEQYF. The chain is built from TRBV6-5 and TRBJ2-7; D is uncertain. Per germline, CDR1 MNHEY and CDR2 SVGAGI. The CDR3 contains 13 residues. Trimming shortened V by 6 bases and J by 1 base, and 10 bases separated the two germline ends.

The rearrangement links TRBV6-5 to TRBJ2-3, with D possibly matching TRBD2 (6 bases). The germline V gene encodes CDR1 MNHEY and CDR2 SVGAGI. V lost 8 bases to trimming and J lost 3 bases, with 12 bases between them. This CDR3 is 13 amino acids long. The CDR3 DNA follows: TGTGCCAGCCTCTCCGCGGGGACAGATACGCAGTATTTT. Translated, it gives CASLSAGTDTQYF.

The genes are TRBV7-2 and TRBJ2-7; 8 positions match TRBD1. Germline CDR1 is SGHTA and CDR2 is FQGNSA. Trimming removed 6 bases from V and 2 bases from J; junction bases left unmatched: 9. This CDR3 is built from 15 residues. The CDR3: CASRPTGAVPYEQYF. The CDR3 DNA follows: TGTGCCAGCAGACCGACAGGGGCAGTACCCTACGAGCAGTACTTC.

This clone was seen only once. This chain connects TRBV18 to TRBJ1-3; perhaps TRBD1 as D (5 bases). V was clipped by 3 bases and J by 0 bases, with 12 bases between them. CDR1 KGHSH and CDR2 LQKENI come from the germline V gene. This CDR3 has 16 residues. CDR3 nucleotide sequence: TGTGCCAGCTCACCCCAACAGACAGACTCTGGAAACACCATATATTTT. Amino acids: CASSPQQTDSGNTIYF.

This clone was observed a single time. The chain is built from TRBV9 and TRBJ2-7; a weak D match, TRBD2 (5 bases). V was pared by 1 base and J by 4 bases, with 6 bases between. CDR1 and CDR2 (germline): SGDLS, YYNGEE. This CDR3 region has 12 residues. CDR3 in DNA: TGTGCCAGCAGCGTACGGGATTACGAGCAGTACTTC. Translation: CASSVRDYEQYF.

CDR3 sequence (DNA): TGTGCCAGCAGCACAATCAGGACAGGTAGATATGGCTACACCTTC. Its protein product is CASSTIRTGRYGYTF. The chain carries TRBV28 and TRBJ1-2, with 7 positions matching TRBD1. V shed 6 bases and J 5 bases; nucleotides not matched to a gene: 12. Germline V gives CDR1 MDHEN, CDR2 SYDVKM. The CDR3 has 15 amino acids.

The genes are TRBV7-9 and TRBJ2-7; TRBD2 aligns across 7 bases. CDR3 length: 14 residues. CDR1 SEHNR and CDR2 FQNEAQ come from the germline V gene (reference sequence). The junction had 8 bases not matched to a gene; V was cut back by 5 bases and J by 4 bases. CDR3 coding DNA: TGTGCCAGCAGCCCCTCGGGAGGCGGTTACGAGCAGTACTTC. Amino acid sequence: CASSPSGGGYEQYF.

This clone is a singleton in its sample. The V and J genes are TRBV28 and TRBJ2-7; TRBD2 aligns across 8 bases. Germline CDR1 reads MDHEN; CDR2 reads SYDVKM. The CDR3 consists of 15 residues. With V trimmed by 6 bases and J by 5 bases, 12 bases remained unmatched. CDR3 in DNA: TGTGCCAGCAGCTACCCGGGACTAGAGGGCGACGAGCAGTACTTC. Translation gives CASSYPGLEGDEQYF.